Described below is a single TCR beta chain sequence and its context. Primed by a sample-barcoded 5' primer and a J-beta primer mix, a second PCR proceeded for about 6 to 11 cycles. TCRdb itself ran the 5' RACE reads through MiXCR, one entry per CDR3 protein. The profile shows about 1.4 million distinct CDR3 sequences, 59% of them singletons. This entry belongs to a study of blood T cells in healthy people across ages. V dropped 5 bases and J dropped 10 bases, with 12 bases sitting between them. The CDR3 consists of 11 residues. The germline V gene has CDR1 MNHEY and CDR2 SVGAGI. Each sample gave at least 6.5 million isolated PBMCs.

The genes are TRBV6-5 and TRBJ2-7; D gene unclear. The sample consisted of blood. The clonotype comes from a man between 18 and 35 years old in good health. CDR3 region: CASSTQEAQYF. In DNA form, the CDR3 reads TGTGCCAGCAGTACGCAAGAGGCCCAGTACTTC.